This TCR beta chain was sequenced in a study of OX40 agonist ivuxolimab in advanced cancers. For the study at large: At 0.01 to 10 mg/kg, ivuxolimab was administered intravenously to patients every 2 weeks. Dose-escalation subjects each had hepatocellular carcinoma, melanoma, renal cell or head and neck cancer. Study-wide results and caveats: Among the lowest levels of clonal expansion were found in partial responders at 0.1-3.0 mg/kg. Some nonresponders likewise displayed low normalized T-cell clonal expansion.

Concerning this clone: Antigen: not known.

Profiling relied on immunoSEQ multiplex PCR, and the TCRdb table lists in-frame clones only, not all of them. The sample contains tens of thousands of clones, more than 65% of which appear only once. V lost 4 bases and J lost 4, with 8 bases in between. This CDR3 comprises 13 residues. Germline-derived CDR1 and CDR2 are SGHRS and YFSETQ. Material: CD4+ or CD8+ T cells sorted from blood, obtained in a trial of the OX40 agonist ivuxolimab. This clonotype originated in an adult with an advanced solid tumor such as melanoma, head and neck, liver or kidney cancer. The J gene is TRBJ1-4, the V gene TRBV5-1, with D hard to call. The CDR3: CASSGGRNEKLFF. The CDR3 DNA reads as TGCGCCAGCAGCGGTGGCCGTAATGAAAAACTGTTTTTT.